One sample yielded the 12 T cell receptor beta chains listed below, sequenced in a study of cytomegalovirus exposure and HLA in healthy donors. PCR used 60 Vbeta primers and 13 Jbeta primers. Data came from immunoSEQ multiplex PCR; TCRdb stores just in-frame clones and leaves some out. Among 90,000 to 110,000 clones listed, 60% to 85% were seen once. Sequencing was performed on PBMCs. The receptor source for this set is a man aged 35 to 55 in good health and CMV-seronegative.

The chain links TRBV11-2 to TRBJ1-2; 7 bases agree with TRBD1. This CDR3 comprises 13 residues. Germline CDR1 reads SGHAT; CDR2 reads FQNNGV. V shed 1 base and J 4 bases; nucleotides not matched to a gene: 0. CDR3 protein: CASSLAGGYGYTF. CDR3 sequence (DNA): TGTGCCAGCAGCTTAGCAGGGGGCTATGGCTACACCTTC.

The V call is TRBV30, the J call TRBJ1-6; 9 nucleotides agree with TRBD1. The V gene's germline CDR1 is GTSNPN and CDR2 SVGIG (reference sequence). The CDR3 is made up of 15 amino acids. V gave up 6 bases and J gave up 5 bases; unmatched junction bases: 8. In DNA, the CDR3 is TGTGCCTGCCCCGAGGGACAGGGCAATAATTCACCCCTCCACTTT. This encodes CACPEGQGNNSPLHF. Variable domain in full (rest from reference TRBV30 and TRBJ1-6): SQTIHQWPATLVQPVGSPLSLECTVEGTSNPNLYWYRQAAGRGLQLLFYSVGIGQISSEVPQNLSASRPQDRQFILSSKKLLLSDSGFYLCACPEGQGNNSPLHFGNGTRLTVT.

This chain uses TRBV13 with TRBJ2-7, with D perhaps matching TRBD1 (5 bases). Germline V lookup: CDR1 PRHDT, CDR2 FYEKMQ (reference sequence). With 5 bases removed from V and 6 bases from J, the gap between germline ends came to 11 bases. This CDR3 spans 12 amino acids. The CDR3 loop is CASSTGPFEQYF. Written as DNA, the CDR3 is TGTGCCAGCAGCACAGGCCCGTTCGAGCAGTACTTC.

This clone has only a few counts. The rearrangement uses TRBV6-5 and TRBJ1-1; TRBD1 matches at 8 bases. V gave up 6 bases and J gave up 5 bases; unmatched junction bases: 11. This CDR3 is 15 amino acids long. Germline loops: CDR1 MNHEY, CDR2 SVGAGI. The DNA of the CDR3 is TGTGCCAGCAGGGACCGGGACAGGCGGTCGACTGAAGCTTTCTTT. Protein sequence: CASRDRDRRSTEAFF.

The rearrangement uses TRBV19 and TRBJ1-3; D not resolved. The CDR3 is made up of 17 amino acids. The germline CDR1 and CDR2 sequences are LNHDA and SQIVND (reference sequence). V lost 1 base to trimming and J lost 0 bases, with 13 bases between them. The CDR3 reads CASSIAGGGVSGNTIYF. CDR3 bases: TGTGCCAGTAGTATAGCTGGCGGAGGAGTCTCTGGAAACACCATATATTTT.

The chain recombines TRBV4-1 with TRBJ1-1; weak D call: TRBD1 (5 bases). The germline V and J ends were trimmed by 4 bases and 1 base, with 10 bases remaining between them. Germline CDR1 is MGHRA and CDR2 is YSYEKL. The CDR3 sequence is 14 residues long. The CDR3 DNA is TGCGCCAGCAGCCTACAGGTACAGAACACTGAAGCTTTCTTT. Residues: CASSLQVQNTEAFF.

This chain connects TRBV7-3 to TRBJ1-1, with TRBD1 identical over 7 bases. V lost 2 bases and J lost 1; bases outside the gene matches: 1. Per the germline V gene, CDR1 is SGHTA and CDR2 is FQGTGA. The CDR3 loop spans 14 amino acids. The CDR3 nucleotides read TGTGCCAGCAGCTTACAGGGGGGGAACACTGAAGCTTTCTTT. Translated, it gives CASSLQGGNTEAFF.

The count of this clone is one. V usage is TRBV14 and J usage is TRBJ1-6; no definite D call. This CDR3 contains 13 residues. The germline gives CDR1 SGHDN, CDR2 FVKESK. Trimming stripped 8 bases from V and 5 bases from J, with 10 bases between. The CDR3 DNA reads TGTGCCAGCCGGAGGGTAGATAATTCACCCCTCCACTTT. Protein sequence: CASRRVDNSPLHF. Complete variable domain (other parts from reference TRBV14 and TRBJ1-6): EAGVTQFPSHSVIEKGQTVTLRCDPISGHDNLYWYRRVMGKEIKFLLHFVKESKQDESGMPNNRFLAERTGGTYSTLKVQPAELEDSGVYFCASRRVDNSPLHFGNGTRLTVT.

This clone was picked up a small number of times. The chain employs TRBV5-1 and TRBJ2-7, with a possible D match to TRBD2 (6 bases). CDR3 length: 15 amino acids. V was clipped by 5 bases and J by 0 bases, with 15 bases between them. The germline V gene encodes CDR1 SGHRS and CDR2 YFSETQ. The chain's CDR3 is CASREGPGSSYEQYF. The CDR3, as DNA: TGCGCCAGCAGGGAGGGACCCGGGAGCTCCTACGAGCAGTACTTC.

The V gene is TRBV5-1, the J gene TRBJ1-1, with 8 bases fitting TRBD1. V shed 5 bases and J 5 bases; nucleotides not matched to a gene: 14. This CDR3 region has 16 residues. Germline V gene lookup returns CDR1 SGHRS and CDR2 YFSETQ. DNA of the CDR3: TGCGCCAGCAGTTACTCCGGGACAGGCCGTTTTACTGAAGCTTTCTTT. This encodes CASSYSGTGRFTEAFF.

This chain joins TRBV14 and TRBJ2-2; D remains unclear. Per germline, CDR1 SGHDN and CDR2 FVKESK. The CDR3 has 17 amino acids. Trimming removed 0 bases at V and 5 bases at J, with 16 bases between. Here the CDR3 reads CASSQDFGSTETGELFF. CDR3 sequence (DNA): TGTGCCAGCAGCCAAGATTTTGGGTCAACAGAAACCGGGGAGCTGTTTTTT.

CDR3 in DNA: TGTGCCAGCAGCTCAGTAAAAACAAATAGCGGGAGACGGACCGGGGAGCTGTTTTTT. Protein product: CASSSVKTNSGRRTGELFF. V is TRBV7-9 and J is TRBJ2-2; 9 nucleotides line up with TRBD2. This CDR3 is built from 19 residues. The V segment lost 4 bases and the J segment 5 bases; nucleotides outside the gene matches: 17. CDR1 and CDR2 from the germline V gene are SEHNR and FQNEAQ (reference sequence).